What follows describes a single T cell receptor beta chain. Its antigen is as yet unknown. These data belong to a study of beta chain features in type 1 diabetes. Study-level information: Similarity in age, gender and cell yields was seen between patients and healthy donors. Points from the study as a whole: Within patients, naive, central memory and Treg TCRB repertoires seemed more similar than within healthy donors. Moderately but significantly shorter TCRB CDR3s were found in Type 1 diabetes patients in all four CD4+ subsets.

V was pared by 2 bases and J by 12 bases, with 7 bases of the junction left unmatched. Germline CDR1 and CDR2: GTSNPN and SVGIG (reference sequence). This CDR3 is 11 amino acids long. Expressed TCRB transcripts were sequenced because the entire RNA isolate underwent reverse transcription. Libraries were prepared by immunoSEQ multiplex PCR; TCRdb keeps only in-frame clonotypes and omits some of them. Of around 360,000 clones in the sample, about 12% were seen once. The chain has TRBV30 and TRBJ2-7, with TRBD2 matching over 7 bases. This TCR derives from a woman between 18 and 30 years old with type 1 diabetes. The sample was naive CD4+ T cells from blood. The CDR3 is CAWSQWDYLYF. DNA of the CDR3: TGTGCCTGGAGTCAGTGGGACTACCTGTACTTC. Full variable domain (remainder filled in from reference TRBV30 and TRBJ2-7): SQTIHQWPATLVQPVGSPLSLECTVEGTSNPNLYWYRQAAGRGLQLLFYSVGIGQISSEVPQNLSASRPQDRQFILSSKKLLLSDSGFYLCAWSQWDYLYFGPGTRLTVT.